This record looks at one TCR beta chain sequence and its context. Its antigen remains unidentified. The data derive from a study of T cell responses to AZD1222 COVID-19 vaccine. Study-level findings and limits: Donors in the cohort were predominantly white British and more often female, and clonal diversity was possibly underestimated. All repertoire sampling was performed exclusively after the peak T cell response. Regions left unmutated in variants are reportedly the target of nearly half of spike-specific TCRs. Vaccine-related CD4 TCRs covered spike, predominating at 160-218 and 743-854.

The CDR3 is 18 residues long. Germline-derived CDR1 and CDR2 are SGHRS and YFSETQ. V trimming: 2 bases; J trimming: 4 bases; junction bases outside the gene matches: 17. Measured with immunoSEQ multiplex PCR; TCRdb has only the in-frame clones, and not every one. The repertoire consists of more than 90,000 clones, with more than 75% occurring once and the leading ten covering about 15%. The chain is built from TRBV5-1 and TRBJ2-7; 8 nucleotides line up with TRBD2. The material sequenced was peripheral blood, taken on day 0 of AZD1222 vaccination. The receptor was isolated from an adult in good health. CDR3 bases: TGCGCCAGCAGCTTTGTGGTGATAGCGGGGCCGCAGGATTACGAGCAGTACTTC. Its protein is CASSFVVIAGPQDYEQYF.